The T cell receptor beta chain under discussion was sequenced for a study of PD-L1 blockade in urothelial cancer. Study in general: Anywhere from 0 to 3 prior chemotherapy regimens had been received by patients. Overall study findings and caveats: Durable-benefit patients showed greater tumor-associated blood clone expansion at 3 weeks.

The method was immunoSEQ multiplex PCR; TCRdb's version includes in-frame clones alone and lacks a portion of them. This sample carries some 27,000 clones, around 86% of them seen once, and the ten largest clones take under 2.5%. Concerning this clone: Its matching antigen is unknown.

Between the trimmed V and J ends, which lost 2 bases and 0 bases, there was a span of 6 bases. CDR1 and CDR2 (germline): SQVTM, ANQGSEA. This CDR3 is built from 13 residues. The TCR sequence derives from a man aged 50-60 years with urothelial cancer. The genes are TRBV29-1 and TRBJ2-3; D is unclear. Sequenced here: PBMCs, sampled around atezolizumab (anti-PD-L1) treatment. The CDR3 DNA sequence: TGCAGCGTTGAACAGGTTAGCACAGATACGCAGTATTTT. Its translation is CSVEQVSTDTQYF.